This TCR beta chain comes out of a study of cytotoxic CD8 clonotypes in ibrutinib-treated CLL. General observations from the study: Clonality grew at ibrutinib response; at progression, it decreased back toward baseline.

Of note for this clone: What it binds is unknown.

Libraries were prepared by immunoSEQ multiplex PCR; TCRdb keeps only in-frame clonotypes and omits some of them. Of nearly 15,000 clones in the sample, roughly 69% are singletons; the top ten hold over 9.5%. From germline, CDR1 is MNHEY and CDR2 SMNVEV (reference sequence). The CDR3 loop spans 17 amino acids. V dropped 6 bases and J dropped 1 base, with 19 bases sitting between them. The chain combines TRBV27 with TRBJ1-5, with unresolved D. This sequence was found in a human donor with chronic lymphocytic leukemia. The sample here was PBMCs, taken before ibrutinib treatment. In DNA, the CDR3 is TGTGCCAGCAGAAAATTAACTTCGACGGGAAGCAATCAGCCCCAGCATTTT. This encodes CASRKLTSTGSNQPQHF.